This is a list of T cell receptor beta chains from one sample in a study of T cells in narcolepsy. This table comes from immunoSEQ multiplex PCR, and its TCRdb copy is limited to in-frame clones, with some not included. Of under 40,000 clones listed, roughly four fifths are singletons. Sequenced: memory (CD45RA-) CD4+ T cells from blood. These receptors were taken from a human donor in good health. The CDR3 runs from the conserved cysteine through the conserved F or W. The order of the fields is CDR3 protein, D gene, J gene, V gene. A D gene is named only where the DNA matches it firmly.

CASTPGAIQPQHF,-,TRBJ1-5,TRBV19
CASSPIGIGELFF,-,TRBJ2-2,TRBV11-2
CASNGPQETQYF,-,TRBJ2-5,TRBV2
CASSLGLGQETQYF,TRBD2,TRBJ2-5,TRBV7-6
CASSLGRNNEQFF,-,TRBJ2-1,TRBV7-2
CASSFSALYNEQFF,-,TRBJ2-1,TRBV7-2
CASSFQGQGVRNQPQHF,TRBD1,TRBJ1-5,TRBV28
CASSPPRNTEAFF,-,TRBJ1-1,TRBV5-5
CASSDSGGTDTQYF,-,TRBJ2-3,TRBV6-4
CASSSPGGSETQYF,-,TRBJ2-5,TRBV28
CASSQTDRDGTQYF,TRBD1,TRBJ2-5,TRBV5-4
CASSEENTDTQYF,-,TRBJ2-3,TRBV2
CASSYDLAGDEQFF,-,TRBJ2-1,TRBV6-5
CASSVGPSGGRGTGELFF,TRBD2,TRBJ2-2,TRBV9
CASSLHQDSYTEAFF,-,TRBJ1-1,TRBV6-1
CASSLTSETQYF,-,TRBJ2-5,TRBV28
CASSATAVYTF,-,TRBJ1-2,TRBV6-5
CASRGLLLNQPQHF,-,TRBJ1-5,TRBV19
CASSLDRGLAYGYTF,TRBD1,TRBJ1-2,TRBV5-4
CASSYSGGQGNEQFF,TRBD1,TRBJ2-1,TRBV6-5
CASSYGGVDYGYTF,-,TRBJ1-2,TRBV6-5
CASTRDRTDTQYF,-,TRBJ2-3,TRBV2
CASITGNTEAFF,-,TRBJ1-1,TRBV6-5
CAISEGGLAKNIQYF,-,TRBJ2-4,TRBV10-3
CASSQVGENSPLHF,-,TRBJ1-6,TRBV5-1
CASSDFFSGVRTNTQYF,TRBD2,TRBJ2-3,TRBV6-1
CASSRAGARGYTF,-,TRBJ1-2,TRBV6-6
CASSFHTPNTGELFF,-,TRBJ2-2,TRBV28
CASSLDGRSTGELFF,-,TRBJ2-2,TRBV11-2
CASSLARGQGNGYTF,TRBD1,TRBJ1-2,TRBV5-6
CASSPIQGVRGYTF,TRBD1,TRBJ1-2,TRBV19
CASSWTGPSGNTIYF,TRBD1,TRBJ1-3,TRBV11-2
CASSLRDRGLDEQFF,TRBD1,TRBJ2-1,TRBV28
CASSGTAGKKLFF,-,TRBJ1-4,TRBV4-3
CASKEGANTEAFF,-,TRBJ1-1,TRBV5-1
CASSFGSNQPQHF,-,TRBJ1-5,TRBV7-6
CASSIRAGGPVEQFF,TRBD2,TRBJ2-1,TRBV19
CPSSSNRGTNEKLFF,TRBD1,TRBJ1-4,TRBV2
CASSLSIGGKVGQPQHF,-,TRBJ1-5,TRBV7-9
CASRGAGAARDTQYF,-,TRBJ2-3,TRBV7-2
CASSLDQLYEQYF,-,TRBJ2-7,TRBV5-1
CASSPRGTGVGNTEAFF,TRBD1,TRBJ1-1,TRBV13
CASSYRGYGYTF,TRBD1,TRBJ1-2,TRBV14
CASSGPTRNTGELFF,-,TRBJ2-2,TRBV2
CASSPAGQKNEKLFF,TRBD1,TRBJ1-4,TRBV7-9
CAISELGQGSYGYTF,-,TRBJ1-2,TRBV10-3
CASRSSRSSGTGELFF,-,TRBJ2-2,TRBV5-4
CASSPNRPGTGNNLFYNEQFF,TRBD1,TRBJ2-1,TRBV19
CASSLGQQFSGNTIYF,-,TRBJ1-3,TRBV7-9
CASSLHRTARSSPLHF,-,TRBJ1-6,TRBV7-2
CAISTDRGTNEKLFF,TRBD1,TRBJ1-4,TRBV10-3
CASSLLGAQFSTEAFF,-,TRBJ1-1,TRBV7-2
CASTVWVGEKLFF,-,TRBJ1-4,TRBV2
CASSSHRNYNSPLHF,-,TRBJ1-6,TRBV7-2